This T cell receptor (beta chain) comes out of a study of T cell repertoires in cytomegalovirus infection (dated by TCRdb to about 2019). At the level of the whole study: Because public TCR beta signatures pointed to carriage of CMV infection together with the matching HLA type, the HLA type of each donor mattered for the analysis. What the work shows at the level of the full study, not this receptor alone: Cumulative frequency of public TCR beta family members discriminated carriers of CMV infection plus the relevant HLA type in this cohort and an independent roughly 340-donor cohort. The ex vivo response was dominated by HLA-C-restricted CMV-specific TCR beta clonotypes, which also provided the single most frequent clonotype in two of eight donors.

These reads were obtained on an Illumina HiSeq 1500. TCRdb trimmed the raw reads at Q25, called clones with MiXCR and kept productive beta chains. Every CDR3 protein is listed once, alongside the most common genes and DNA of its rows. The sample data list almost 300,000 distinct CDR3 sequences, and roughly a tenth of these were observed just once. The top ten hold around 2.5% of the sample. Counted from cysteine to phenylalanine, this CDR3 has 11 amino acids. Here the CDR3 DNA is all that survives: 33 bases in frame from base 1. Relative to germline, V is missing 6 bases and J is missing 7 bases, with 3 bases of the junction outside any gene match. The germline V gene (reference sequence) gives CDR1 as DFQATT and CDR2 as SNEGSKA. This clonotype was detected many times. Its target antigen remains unknown. No much larger clonotype is one base removed from it; base qualities were not supplied.

The source material was PBMCs. This clonotype was obtained from a human donor in good health (CMV status not recorded). Some clones in this sample may be carry-over from other donors' samples. The chain uses TRBV20-1 and TRBJ2-1, and 7 junctional nucleotides match TRBD2. The CDR3 region reads CSAGAGNEQFF. In nucleotide form, the sequence is TGCAGTGCCGGAGCGGGGAATGAGCAGTTCTTC.